This T cell receptor (beta chain) was sequenced for a study of T cell responses to AZD1222 COVID-19 vaccine. Produced via immunoSEQ multiplex PCR; TCRdb's table is partial and in-frame only. This table has about 150,000 clones, roughly nine tenths appearing once. Germline lookup yields CDR1 KGHSH and CDR2 LQKENI. V lost 3 bases, J lost 2 bases, and 14 bases lay in between. The CDR3 contains 16 residues. J is TRBJ1-3 and V is TRBV18; TRBD1 might be the D (5 bases). The receptor comes from an adult in good health. The sequences come from peripheral blood, collected on day 0 of MenACWY control vaccination. The CDR3 DNA follows: TGTGCCAGCTCACCGCAGGGAGGAGGTGCTGGAAACACCATATATTTT. The encoded protein is CASSPQGGGAGNTIYF.